This T cell receptor (beta chain) was profiled in a study of blood T cell repertoires in COVID-19. Whole-study context: Samples representing acute and convalescent COVID-19 were sourced from the United States, Italy and Spain.

In the original processing: For nucleated cells, counts were estimated from reference gene primer amplification. Using immunoSEQ multiplex PCR, the repertoire was profiled, and TCRdb retains in-frame clones only, with some absent. V, J and clone size reflect that table, while D and trimming were determined from the DNA. The table shows approximately 270,000 clones, with about nine tenths occurring only once. The sequence was collected from a woman aged 30 to 39 with COVID-19, enrolled during active disease. Sequenced: peripheral blood.

CDR3 region: CATSKGAGGYTF. Written as DNA, the CDR3 is TGTGCCACCTCCAAGGGGGCCGGCGGCTACACCTTC. The genes are TRBV6-5 and TRBJ1-2, with 7 positions matching TRBD1. There are 12 residues in the CDR3. The junction had 10 bases not matched to a gene; V was cut back by 10 bases and J by 8 bases. Germline V gene data show CDR1 as MNHEY and CDR2 as SVGAGI.